This T cell receptor (beta chain) comes out of a study of T cell repertoires in aging, cancer and after chemotherapy. On the study more broadly: Paired samples before and after chemotherapy came from glioblastoma patients receiving temozolomide-based therapy. General observations from the study: Loss of evenness, beyond lost richness, contributed to age-related TCR diversity decline in cancer patients. In each cancer cohort, median generation probability increased across chemotherapy, suggesting thymic output rebounded.

The template was genomic DNA from peripheral blood, not RNA. TRB rearrangements spanning V, D and J were amplified using mixed TRB-A/B primers. TCRdb fed the multiplex PCR reads into MiXCR, producing one record per CDR3 protein. This table holds under 1,500 distinct CDR3 sequences, 24% found once. Turning to this clonotype: The target antigen is unknown.

V lost 3 bases to trimming and J lost 4 bases; unmatched junction nucleotides: 7. This CDR3 has 15 residues. Sequencing was carried out using blood. This TCR came from a human donor with a solid tumor. The chain uses TRBV12-3 or TRBV12-4 and TRBJ1-1; 8 bases match TRBD1. The CDR3 reads CASSFMDRVGTEAFF. DNA of the CDR3: TGTGCCAGCAGTTTTATGGACAGGGTCGGCACTGAAGCTTTCTTT.